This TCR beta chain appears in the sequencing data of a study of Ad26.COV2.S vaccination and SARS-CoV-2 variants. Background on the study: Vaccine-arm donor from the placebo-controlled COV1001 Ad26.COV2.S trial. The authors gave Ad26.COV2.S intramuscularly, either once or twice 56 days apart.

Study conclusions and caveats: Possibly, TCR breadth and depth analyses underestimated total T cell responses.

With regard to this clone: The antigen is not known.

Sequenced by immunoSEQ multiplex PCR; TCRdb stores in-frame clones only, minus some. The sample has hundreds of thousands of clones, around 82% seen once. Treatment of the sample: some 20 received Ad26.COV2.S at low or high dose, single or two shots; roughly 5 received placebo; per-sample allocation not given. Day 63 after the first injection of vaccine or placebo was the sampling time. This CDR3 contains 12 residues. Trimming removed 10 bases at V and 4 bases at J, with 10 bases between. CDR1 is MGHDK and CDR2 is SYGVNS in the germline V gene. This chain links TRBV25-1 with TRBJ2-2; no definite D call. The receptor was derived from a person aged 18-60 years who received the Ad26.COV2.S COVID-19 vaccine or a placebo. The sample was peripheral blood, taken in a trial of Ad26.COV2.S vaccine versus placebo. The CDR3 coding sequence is TGTGCCACCCAGCAACCCACCGGGGAGCTGTTTTTT. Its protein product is CATQQPTGELFF.